These T cell receptor beta chains were read from a single sample in a study of cytomegalovirus exposure and HLA in healthy donors. Generated by immunoSEQ multiplex PCR, the TCRdb table keeps only in-frame clones and is missing some. Of about 100,000 clones listed, about three quarters are singletons. The sample comprised PBMCs. These receptors were obtained from a female donor in good health and CMV-seropositive. Both conserved end residues are part of each CDR3. The D gene is left open where the match is weak. Some rows have no size entry. The others give once, few or many, or a class for an expanded clone.

>TRBD1|NA|TRBJ1-2|TRBV4-2
TGTGCCAGCAGCCATCCTGGACAGGGGGCCGACACTAACTATGGCTACACCTTC
CASSHPGQGADTNYGYTF
>TRBD2|NA|TRBJ2-5|TRBV7-7
TGTGCTAGCAGCTTAGGTGGGCTAGCGGGAGAGACCCAGTACTTC
CASSLGGLAGETQYF
>NA|NA|TRBJ1-2|TRBV4-2
TGTGCCAGCAGCCCGACAGACGCTAACTATGGCTACACCTTC
CASSPTDANYGYTF
>TRBD1|NA|TRBJ1-2|TRBV4-2
TGTGCCAGCAGCCCCGGACAGGGAGCTAACTATGGCTACACCTTC
CASSPGQGANYGYTF
>NA|NA|TRBJ2-3|TRBV2
TGTGCCAGCAGTGAAGCGCTTCACTCGCTCGGCACAGATACGCAGTATTTT
CASSEALHSLGTDTQYF
>NA|NA|TRBJ1-1|TRBV19
TGTGCCAGTAGTCCAGGAAGAACTAGGGCTTTCTTT
CASSPGRTRAFF
>NA|NA|TRBJ2-1|TRBV7-9
TGTGCCAGCAGCTTAGCTTTGACCGGGGGCAATGAGCAGTTCTTC
CASSLALTGGNEQFF
>TRBD2|NA|TRBJ2-1|TRBV5-4
TGTGCCAGCAGCCTCGGACTAGCGGGGGGCGGTGAGCAGTTCTTC
CASSLGLAGGGEQFF
>TRBD1|NA|TRBJ1-4|TRBV27
TGTGCCACTGGACAGGGTACTAATGAAAAACTGTTTTTT
CATGQGTNEKLFF
>TRBD2|once|TRBJ2-1|TRBV10-2
TGCGCCAGCAGCTCTCGACTAGCGGACAATGAGCAGTTCTTC
CASSSRLADNEQFF
>NA|NA|TRBJ1-1|TRBV30
TGTGCCTGGAGTGTGCAGGGAAACACTGAAGCTTTCTTT
CAWSVQGNTEAFF
>TRBD1|NA|TRBJ1-1|TRBV2
TGTGCCAGCAGAGGACAGGCCGGGGACACTGAAGCTTTCTTT
CASRGQAGDTEAFF
>TRBD1|NA|TRBJ1-1|TRBV6-5
TGTGCCAGCAGTAGGGACAGGCTGAACACTGAAGCTTTCTTT
CASSRDRLNTEAFF
>NA|NA|TRBJ2-7|TRBV19
TGTGCCAGTAGTGATACAGCCAGCTACGAGCAGTACTTC
CASSDTASYEQYF
>TRBD2|NA|TRBJ2-7|TRBV10-3
TGTGCCATCAGGGCGCTAGCGGGGAGCGACGAGCAGTACTTC
CAIRALAGSDEQYF
>NA|NA|TRBJ1-2|TRBV28
TGTGCCAGCAGTACAGGGTTATATGGCTACACCTTC
CASSTGLYGYTF
>TRBD1|NA|TRBJ2-1|TRBV4-2
TGTGCCAGCAGCCAAGATGTCCGACAGGGGGGGAATGAGCAGTTCTTC
CASSQDVRQGGNEQFF
>TRBD2|NA|TRBJ2-1|TRBV27
TGTGCCAGCAGTCCCCAGCTAGCGGGAGCTGAGCAGTTCTTC
CASSPQLAGAEQFF
>TRBD1|NA|TRBJ2-7|TRBV10-3
TGTGCCATCACGGAGGAGGTCGGGACAGGCTCCAACGAGCAGTACTTC
CAITEEVGTGSNEQYF
>NA|few|TRBJ2-1|TRBV27
TGTGCCAGCACCATTAGGTCCGGGTTCGATGAGCAGTTCTTC
CASTIRSGFDEQFF
>NA|NA|TRBJ2-1|TRBV5-1
TGCGCCAGCAGCTTTGGACAGATCCCTTACAATGAGCAGTTCTTC
CASSFGQIPYNEQFF
>NA|NA|TRBJ1-4|TRBV7-9
TGTTCCAGCAGCTCGGCGGGGGAACTGTTTTTT
CSSSSAGELFF
>NA|once|TRBJ2-7|TRBV5-6
TGTGCCAGCAGCTTGGGTCTAAATTACGAGCAGTACTTC
CASSLGLNYEQYF
>TRBD2|NA|TRBJ2-3|TRBV23-1
TGCGCCAGCAGTCAATCTCCCGCCGTTTGGCTAGCGGGGGCTAAAGATACGCAGTATTTT
CASSQSPAVWLAGAKDTQYF
>NA|NA|TRBJ2-1|TRBV11-1
TGTGCCAGCAGCGGACGGCCGAGGGATGAGCAGTTCTTC
CASSGRPRDEQFF
>TRBD1|NA|TRBJ1-2|TRBV19
TGTGCCAGTAGTATGATGAACAGGGGAACTTCGGATGGCTACACCTTC
CASSMMNRGTSDGYTF
>NA|NA|TRBJ1-2|TRBV19
TGTGCCAGTAGTCTTCTGGCAGTTCCTCTCTATGGCTACACCTTC
CASSLLAVPLYGYTF
>NA|NA|TRBJ1-3|TRBV18
TGTGCCAGCTCACCACCGGGCGGAGGGATTAGAAACACCATATATTTT
CASSPPGGGIRNTIYF
>TRBD1|NA|TRBJ1-2|TRBV27
TGTGCCAGCCGATTCAAAACCGGGACAGGGGCTCTCCTTTATGGCTACACCTTC
CASRFKTGTGALLYGYTF
>TRBD1|NA|TRBJ2-7|TRBV6-6
TGTGCCAGCAGCACCCCAAAGACAGGGATTCGCCACGAGCAGTACTTC
CASSTPKTGIRHEQYF
>NA|NA|TRBJ2-3|TRBV28
TGTGCCAGCAGCTCCCAACAGGGTAGAGGAACAGATACGCAGTATTTT
CASSSQQGRGTDTQYF
>TRBD1|NA|TRBJ1-5|TRBV6-6
TGTGCCAGCAGACCACAGGGGACAGAACAGCCCCAGCATTTT
CASRPQGTEQPQHF
>TRBD1|NA|TRBJ1-5|TRBV30
TGTGCCTGGGACTCGGGACAGCCAAATCAGCCCCAGCATTTT
CAWDSGQPNQPQHF
>TRBD1|NA|TRBJ1-2|TRBV5-4
TGTGCCAGCAGCTTAACGGGACAGGGGGCCTATGGCTACACCTTC
CASSLTGQGAYGYTF
>TRBD1|NA|TRBJ1-2|TRBV7-9
TGTGCCAGCAGCGGAGGGACAGGGGGCAACTATGGCTACACCTTC
CASSGGTGGNYGYTF
>NA|NA|TRBJ2-5|TRBV6-6
TGTGCCAGCAGTCCGTGGGGGGATGAGACCCAGTACTTC
CASSPWGDETQYF
>TRBD1|few|TRBJ2-1|TRBV7-6
TGTGCCAGCAGCCGAGGACAGGGAGAACTTGAGCAGTTCTTC
CASSRGQGELEQFF